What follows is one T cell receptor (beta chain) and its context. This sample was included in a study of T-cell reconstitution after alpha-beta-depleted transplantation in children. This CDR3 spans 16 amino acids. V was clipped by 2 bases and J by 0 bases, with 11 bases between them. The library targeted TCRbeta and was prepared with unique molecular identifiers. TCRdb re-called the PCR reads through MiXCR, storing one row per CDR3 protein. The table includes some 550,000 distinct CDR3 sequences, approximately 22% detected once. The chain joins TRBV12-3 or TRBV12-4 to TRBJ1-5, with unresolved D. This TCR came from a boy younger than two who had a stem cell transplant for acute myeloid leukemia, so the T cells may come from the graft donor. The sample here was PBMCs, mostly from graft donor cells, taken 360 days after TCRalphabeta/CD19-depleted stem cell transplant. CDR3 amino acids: CASSLMWQTSNQPQHF. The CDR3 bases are TGTGCCAGCAGTTTAATGTGGCAGACTAGCAATCAGCCCCAGCATTTT.